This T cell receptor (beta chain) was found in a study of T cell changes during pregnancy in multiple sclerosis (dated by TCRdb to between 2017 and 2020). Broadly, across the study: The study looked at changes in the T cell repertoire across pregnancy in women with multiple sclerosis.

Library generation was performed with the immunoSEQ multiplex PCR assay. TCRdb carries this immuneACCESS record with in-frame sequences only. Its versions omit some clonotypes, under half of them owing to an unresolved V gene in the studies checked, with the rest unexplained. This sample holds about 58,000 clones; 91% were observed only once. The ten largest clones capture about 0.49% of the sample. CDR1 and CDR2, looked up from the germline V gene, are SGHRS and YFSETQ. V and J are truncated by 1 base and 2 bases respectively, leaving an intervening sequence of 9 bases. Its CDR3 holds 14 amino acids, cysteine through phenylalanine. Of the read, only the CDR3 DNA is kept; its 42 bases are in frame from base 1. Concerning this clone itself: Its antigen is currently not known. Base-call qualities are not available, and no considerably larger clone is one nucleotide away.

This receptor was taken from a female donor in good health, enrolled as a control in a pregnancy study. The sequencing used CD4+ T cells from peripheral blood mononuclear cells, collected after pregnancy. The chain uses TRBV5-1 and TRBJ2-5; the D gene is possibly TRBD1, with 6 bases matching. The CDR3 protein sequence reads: CASSLHRAQETQYF. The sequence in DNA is TGCGCCAGCAGCTTGCACAGGGCGCAAGAGACCCAGTACTTC.